This TCR beta chain is from a study of graft-versus-host responses after intestinal transplantation. On the study more broadly: Recipients got multivisceral, liver-intestinal, or isolated intestinal transplants. Each recipient received anti-thymocyte globulin induction, then tacrolimus and steroids for about three years.

Study-wide points: Allograft graft-versus-host to host-versus-graft clonal ratios ran high in patients with graft-donor T cell macrochimerism. Early declines in HvG clones that occurred post-transplant were associated with peak circulating GvH clone levels.

Comment on this clone: Antigen specificity is unknown.

The CDR3 sequence is 14 residues long. V lost 7 bases and J lost 3; bases outside the gene matches: 8. In germline, CDR1 is LNHDA, CDR2 SQIVND (reference sequence). Sequencing was performed with immunoSEQ multiplex PCR; in TCRdb, only in-frame clones are kept and a portion is missing. In the table there are some 88,000 clones, around 93% of which are singletons. V usage is TRBV19 and J usage is TRBJ2-5, with 7 bases lining up with TRBD2. The receptor comes from a human donor who received an intestinal transplant. Sequenced material: unstimulated CD8+ T cells sorted from spleen or lymph node cells, taken before intestinal transplant. The CDR3 protein is CASKEAGNEETQYF. CDR3 sequence (DNA): TGTGCCAGTAAGGAAGCGGGGAATGAAGAGACCCAGTACTTC.